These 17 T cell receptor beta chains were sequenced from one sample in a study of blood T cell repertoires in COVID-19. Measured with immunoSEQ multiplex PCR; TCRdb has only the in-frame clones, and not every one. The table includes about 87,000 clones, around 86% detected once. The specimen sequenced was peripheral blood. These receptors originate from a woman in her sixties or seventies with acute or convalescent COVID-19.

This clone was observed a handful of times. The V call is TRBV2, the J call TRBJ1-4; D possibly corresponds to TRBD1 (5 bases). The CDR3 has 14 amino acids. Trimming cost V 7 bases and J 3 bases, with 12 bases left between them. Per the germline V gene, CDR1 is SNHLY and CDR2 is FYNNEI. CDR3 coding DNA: TGTGCCAGCAATCGGGGGTATCCTAATGAAAAACTGTTTTTT. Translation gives CASNRGYPNEKLFF.

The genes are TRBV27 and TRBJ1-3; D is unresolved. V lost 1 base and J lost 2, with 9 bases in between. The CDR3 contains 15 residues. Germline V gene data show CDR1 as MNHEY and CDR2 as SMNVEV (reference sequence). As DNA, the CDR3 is TGTGCCAGCAGTTTATATGCGAGTACTGGAAACACCATATATTTT. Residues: CASSLYASTGNTIYF.

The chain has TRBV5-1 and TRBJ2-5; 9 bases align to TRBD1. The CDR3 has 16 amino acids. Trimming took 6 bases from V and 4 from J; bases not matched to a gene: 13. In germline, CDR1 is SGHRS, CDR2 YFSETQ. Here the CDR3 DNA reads TGCGCCAGCACCCTTGGACCAACAGGGGGCTTAGAGACCCAGTACTTC. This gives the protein CASTLGPTGGLETQYF.

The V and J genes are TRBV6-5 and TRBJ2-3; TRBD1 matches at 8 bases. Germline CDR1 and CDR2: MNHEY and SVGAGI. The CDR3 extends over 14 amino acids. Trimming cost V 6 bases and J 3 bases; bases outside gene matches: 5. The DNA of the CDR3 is TGTGCCAGCAGGCTAGGACAGGGAACAGATACGCAGTATTTT. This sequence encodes CASRLGQGTDTQYF.

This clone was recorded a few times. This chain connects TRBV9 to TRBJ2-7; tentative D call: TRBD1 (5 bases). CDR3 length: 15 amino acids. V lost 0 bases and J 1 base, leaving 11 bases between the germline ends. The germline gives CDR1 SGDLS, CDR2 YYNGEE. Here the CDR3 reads CASSVEGVGSYEQYF. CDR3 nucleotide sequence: TGTGCCAGCAGCGTAGAAGGGGTTGGGTCCTACGAGCAGTACTTC.

The CDR3 spells CASSQAGRFRNTIYF. CDR3 sequence (DNA): TGTGCCAGCAGCCAAGCAGGTCGATTCCGAAACACCATATATTTT. V and J are TRBV14 and TRBJ1-3; D remains unclear. V was cut by 1 base and J by 5 bases, with 12 bases left in between. Germline values: CDR1 SGHDN, CDR2 FVKESK. The CDR3 sequence is 15 residues long. Full variable domain (rest looked up from reference TRBV14 and TRBJ1-3): EAGVTQFPSHSVIEKGQTVTLRCDPISGHDNLYWYRRVMGKEIKFLLHFVKESKQDESGMPNNRFLAERTGGTYSTLKVQPAELEDSGVYFCASSQAGRFRNTIYFGEGSWLTVV.

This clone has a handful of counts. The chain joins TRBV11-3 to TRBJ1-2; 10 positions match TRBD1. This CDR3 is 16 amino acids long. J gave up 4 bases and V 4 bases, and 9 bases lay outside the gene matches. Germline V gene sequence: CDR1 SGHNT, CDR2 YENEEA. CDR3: CASSSAGTGAPYGYTF. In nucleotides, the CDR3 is TGTGCCAGCAGCTCGGCCGGGACAGGGGCACCCTATGGCTACACCTTC. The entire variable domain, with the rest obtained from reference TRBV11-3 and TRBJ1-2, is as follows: EAGVVQSPRYKIIEKKQPVAFWCNPISGHNTLYWYLQNLGQGPELLIRYENEEAVDDSQLPKDRFSAERLKGVDSTLKIQPAELGDSAVYLCASSSAGTGAPYGYTFGSGTRLTVV.

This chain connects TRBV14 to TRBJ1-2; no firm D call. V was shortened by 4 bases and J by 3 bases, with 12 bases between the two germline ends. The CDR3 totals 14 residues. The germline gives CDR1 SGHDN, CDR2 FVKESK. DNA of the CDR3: TGTGCCAGCAGCCGGACCCCGGACTACTATGGCTACACCTTC. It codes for CASSRTPDYYGYTF.

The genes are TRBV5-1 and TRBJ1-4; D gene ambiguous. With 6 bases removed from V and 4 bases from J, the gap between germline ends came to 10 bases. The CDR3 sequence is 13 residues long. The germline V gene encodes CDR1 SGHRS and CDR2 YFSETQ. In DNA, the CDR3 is TGCGCCAGCAAATTCGGGATTAATGAAAAACTGTTTTTT. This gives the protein CASKFGINEKLFF.

The CDR3 is CASSITGGIGYEQYF. Written as DNA, the CDR3 is TGTGCCAGTAGTATCACAGGGGGTATCGGCTACGAGCAGTACTTC. The V call is TRBV19, the J call TRBJ2-7, with 8 positions matching TRBD1. Per germline, CDR1 LNHDA and CDR2 SQIVND (reference sequence). V dropped 3 bases and J dropped 3; count of bases not matched to a gene: 7. This CDR3 spans 15 amino acids. The entire variable domain, with the rest obtained from reference TRBV19 and TRBJ2-7, is as follows: DGGITQSPKYLFRKEGQNVTLSCEQNLNHDAMYWYRQDPGQGLRLIYYSQIVNDFQKGDIAEGYSVSREKKESFPLTVTSAQKNPTAFYLCASSITGGIGYEQYFGPGTRLTVT.

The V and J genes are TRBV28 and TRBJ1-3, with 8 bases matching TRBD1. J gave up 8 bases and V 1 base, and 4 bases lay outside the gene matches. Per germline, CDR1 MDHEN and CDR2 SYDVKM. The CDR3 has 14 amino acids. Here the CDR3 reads CASSLYRGADTIYF. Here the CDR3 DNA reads TGTGCCAGCAGTTTATACAGGGGGGCGGACACCATATATTTT.

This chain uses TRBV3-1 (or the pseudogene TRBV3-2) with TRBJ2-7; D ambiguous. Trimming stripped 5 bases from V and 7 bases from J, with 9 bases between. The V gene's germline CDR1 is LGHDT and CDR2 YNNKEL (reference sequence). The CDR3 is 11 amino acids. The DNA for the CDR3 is TGTGCCAGCAGCTCCCGCGGAGAGCAGTACTTC. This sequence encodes CASSSRGEQYF.

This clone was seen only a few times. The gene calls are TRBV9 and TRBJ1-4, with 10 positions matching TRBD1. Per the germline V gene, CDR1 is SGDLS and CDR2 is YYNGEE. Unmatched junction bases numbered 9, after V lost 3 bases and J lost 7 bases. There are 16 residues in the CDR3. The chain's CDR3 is CASSEAGTGDGEKLFF. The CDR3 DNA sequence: TGTGCCAGCAGCGAGGCCGGGACAGGGGACGGTGAAAAACTGTTTTTT.

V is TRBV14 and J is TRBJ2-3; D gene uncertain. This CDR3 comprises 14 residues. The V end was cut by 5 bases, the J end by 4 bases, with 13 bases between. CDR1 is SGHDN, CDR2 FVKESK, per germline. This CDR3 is CASSARAFPDTQYF. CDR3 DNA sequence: TGTGCCAGCAGCGCGCGAGCGTTCCCAGATACGCAGTATTTT. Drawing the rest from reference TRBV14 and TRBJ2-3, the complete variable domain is EAGVTQFPSHSVIEKGQTVTLRCDPISGHDNLYWYRRVMGKEIKFLLHFVKESKQDESGMPNNRFLAERTGGTYSTLKVQPAELEDSGVYFCASSARAFPDTQYFGPGTRLTVL.

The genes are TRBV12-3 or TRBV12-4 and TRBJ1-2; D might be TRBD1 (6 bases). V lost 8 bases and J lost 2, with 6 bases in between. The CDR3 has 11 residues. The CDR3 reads CASGQNYGYTF. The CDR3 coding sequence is TGTGCCAGCGGACAGAACTATGGCTACACCTTC.

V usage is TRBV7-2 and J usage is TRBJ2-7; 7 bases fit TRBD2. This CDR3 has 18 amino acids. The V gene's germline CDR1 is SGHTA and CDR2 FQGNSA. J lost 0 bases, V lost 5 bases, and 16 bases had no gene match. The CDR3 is CASSPYPMGGISSYEQYF. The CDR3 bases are TGTGCCAGCAGCCCCTACCCGATGGGGGGGATAAGCTCCTACGAGCAGTACTTC.

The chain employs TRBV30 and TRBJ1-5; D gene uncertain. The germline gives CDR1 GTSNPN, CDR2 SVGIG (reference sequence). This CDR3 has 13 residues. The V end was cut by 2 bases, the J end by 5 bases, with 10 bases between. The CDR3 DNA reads TGTGCCTGGAGTTCCCAGGCAGATCAGCCCCAGCATTTT. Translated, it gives CAWSSQADQPQHF.